The present T cell receptor beta chain was sequenced within a study of blood T cell repertoires in COVID-19 (TCRdb year 2020). Turning to the overall study: Samples from collaborators originated in the United States, Italy and Spain and spanned both the acute and convalescent phases of COVID-19. The repertoires were released in a freely available public database meant as a resource for research on the immune response to SARS-CoV-2. Deeply sampled blood TCRbeta repertoires from subjects exposed to, actively infected with, or recovered from COVID-19 were included in the dataset. Samples came from the ongoing ImmuneRACE study (first 160 participants) plus 1,254 subjects from 6 global collaborators. A de-identified subject ID, COVID-19 status, age in years and sex were almost always included in the sample metadata. The prospective study material was composed of cDNA or gDNA derived from T cells, B-cell-depleted T cells, or PBMCs. Where available, HLA class I and class II types were taken from metadata supplied by the sample provider and were not determined by assay-based typing. Beyond this particular receptor, the publication reports: The quantity of clinical and demographic metadata differed by source and by participant and was supplied without curation.

The collaborating institutions used their own protocols to collect whole blood in K2EDTA tubes. For TCRbeta analysis, collaborators shipped samples as frozen whole blood, isolated PBMCs, or DNA extracted from either of those sample types. V is pruned by 1 base and J by 2 bases, leaving 4 bases of the junction without a gene match. The CDR3 goes from the cysteine to the phenylalanine over 15 residues. The entry retains the CDR3 DNA only, 45 bases that are in frame from base 1. CDR1 SGHNT and CDR2 YYREEE are derived from the germline V gene (reference sequence). Note on this clone: No cognate antigen has been identified for it. Nothing much larger sits one base from this clone, and base qualities are not available.

TCRbeta CDR3 regions were amplified from genomic DNA using the immunoSEQ Assay, a bias-controlled multiplex PCR. The original methods were these. The number of nucleated cells in each sample was estimated by amplification of reference gene primers within the assay. To quantify the absolute abundance of each unique TCRbeta CDR3 rearrangement, sequence reads were collapsed and filtered. For each sample, productive Simpson clonality was calculated as the square root of Simpson's diversity index across productive rearrangements. TCRdb holds this immuneACCESS table with in-frame rearrangements only. Some clones are missing; in checked studies, unresolved V genes explain under half, and the rest has no known cause. The DNA gave D and trimming, while V, J and clone size come from that table. Here the sample has over 250,000 clones; over 65% occur a single time. The top ten clonotypes cover 3.3% of the sample.

This TCR was recovered from a woman older than 75 with acute or convalescent COVID-19. The sequencing sample was made of peripheral blood. The receptor chain draws on TRBV5-4 and TRBJ1-2; 8 nucleotides in the junction match TRBD1. The DNA reads as follows: TGTGCCAGCAGCTTGAGGGACAGGCAGAACTATGGCTACACCTTC. Translated, it reads CASSLRDRQNYGYTF.